These 3 T cell receptor beta chains were sequenced from one sample in a study of T cell repertoires in ileal Crohn's disease. The data were produced by immunoSEQ multiplex PCR, yet TCRdb's version contains in-frame clones alone and is incomplete. The sample lists about 17,000 clones; 50% to 75% were seen once. Sequenced input: ileal tissue. These receptors all stem from an adult with Crohn's disease.

The chain couples TRBV7-9 to TRBJ2-7, with D possibly TRBD1 on 7 matching bases. This CDR3 contains 14 residues. From germline, CDR1 is SEHNR and CDR2 FQNEAQ (reference sequence). Between the trimmed V and J ends, which lost 3 bases and 5 bases, there was a span of 14 bases. This CDR3 is CASSLTGRYDEQYF. The CDR3 DNA reads as TGTGCCAGCAGCTTGACAGGGAGGTACGACGAGCAGTACTTC.

This chain links TRBV7-3 with TRBJ2-1, with unresolved D. Germline lookup yields CDR1 SGHTA and CDR2 FQGTGA. The length of the CDR3 is 13 residues. V was trimmed by 3 bases and J by 7 bases, leaving 10 bases between them. The CDR3 loop is CASSFGRSNEQFF. The CDR3 DNA is TGTGCCAGCAGCTTTGGTCGGAGTAATGAGCAGTTCTTC.

This chain connects TRBV6-1 to TRBJ1-2; the D is unclear. The germline V gene encodes CDR1 MNHNS and CDR2 SASEGT. Trimming removed 1 base from V and 7 bases from J, with 16 bases in between. The CDR3 consists of 15 residues. The CDR3 spells CASSEGGSGGRGYTF. The CDR3 DNA follows: TGTGCCAGCAGTGAAGGTGGGTCGGGAGGCCGTGGCTACACCTTC.